This T cell receptor (beta chain) appears in the sequencing data of a study of T cells in tuberculosis. Across the whole study: PBMC were archived before or within 7 days of starting treatment.

The time point was: new active TB diagnosis, blood taken before or within 7 days of starting treatment. HIV-seronegative South African adults aged 18 years or older had newly diagnosed active tuberculosis. The method was immunoSEQ multiplex PCR; TCRdb's version includes in-frame clones alone and lacks a portion of them. The sample shows 25,000 to 35,000 clones, roughly nine tenths of them seen only once. The germline gives CDR1 MGHDK, CDR2 SYGVNS. V was pared by 5 bases and J by 3 bases, with 4 bases of the junction left unmatched. The CDR3 covers 13 residues. General observations from the study: Active tuberculosis alpha repertoires lay closer to GMM-specific TCRs than controls'.

About this clone itself: Its antigen is unidentified.

The rearrangement links TRBV25-1 to TRBJ2-7; 7 nucleotides align to TRBD1. The sample in question was PBMCs, obtained at tuberculosis diagnosis. This receptor was taken from an adult with tuberculosis. In nucleotides, the CDR3 is TGTGCCAGCAGTTGGGACAGCAACTACGAGCAGTACTTC. It translates to CASSWDSNYEQYF.